Here is one TCR beta chain with its context. Antigen specificity is unknown. The data stem from a study of long-term antiretroviral therapy in people with HIV. Study results and limitations: HIV repertoires had narrower CDR3 length ranges than controls.

At the survey level, the v3.0 immunoSEQ assay was run. Some clones are missing from TCRdb's copy, which holds only in-frame ones; the method was immunoSEQ multiplex PCR. The data hold over 25,000 clones, with roughly 96% observed a single time. The germline V gene encodes CDR1 SGHNT and CDR2 YYREEE (reference sequence). This CDR3 is built from 14 residues. The V gene lost 4 bases and the J gene lost 8 bases, with 18 bases spanning the gap. The sample here was unsorted PBMCs, taken approximately 6.5 years after starting antiretroviral therapy. This chain joins TRBV5-4 and TRBJ1-2; tentative D call: TRBD1 (5 bases). The sequence was collected from a man aged 30 to 45 with HIV. CDR3 sequence: CASSPATGVGGYTF. For the CDR3, the DNA is TGTGCCAGCAGCCCGGCGACGGGGGTAGGAGGCTACACCTTC.